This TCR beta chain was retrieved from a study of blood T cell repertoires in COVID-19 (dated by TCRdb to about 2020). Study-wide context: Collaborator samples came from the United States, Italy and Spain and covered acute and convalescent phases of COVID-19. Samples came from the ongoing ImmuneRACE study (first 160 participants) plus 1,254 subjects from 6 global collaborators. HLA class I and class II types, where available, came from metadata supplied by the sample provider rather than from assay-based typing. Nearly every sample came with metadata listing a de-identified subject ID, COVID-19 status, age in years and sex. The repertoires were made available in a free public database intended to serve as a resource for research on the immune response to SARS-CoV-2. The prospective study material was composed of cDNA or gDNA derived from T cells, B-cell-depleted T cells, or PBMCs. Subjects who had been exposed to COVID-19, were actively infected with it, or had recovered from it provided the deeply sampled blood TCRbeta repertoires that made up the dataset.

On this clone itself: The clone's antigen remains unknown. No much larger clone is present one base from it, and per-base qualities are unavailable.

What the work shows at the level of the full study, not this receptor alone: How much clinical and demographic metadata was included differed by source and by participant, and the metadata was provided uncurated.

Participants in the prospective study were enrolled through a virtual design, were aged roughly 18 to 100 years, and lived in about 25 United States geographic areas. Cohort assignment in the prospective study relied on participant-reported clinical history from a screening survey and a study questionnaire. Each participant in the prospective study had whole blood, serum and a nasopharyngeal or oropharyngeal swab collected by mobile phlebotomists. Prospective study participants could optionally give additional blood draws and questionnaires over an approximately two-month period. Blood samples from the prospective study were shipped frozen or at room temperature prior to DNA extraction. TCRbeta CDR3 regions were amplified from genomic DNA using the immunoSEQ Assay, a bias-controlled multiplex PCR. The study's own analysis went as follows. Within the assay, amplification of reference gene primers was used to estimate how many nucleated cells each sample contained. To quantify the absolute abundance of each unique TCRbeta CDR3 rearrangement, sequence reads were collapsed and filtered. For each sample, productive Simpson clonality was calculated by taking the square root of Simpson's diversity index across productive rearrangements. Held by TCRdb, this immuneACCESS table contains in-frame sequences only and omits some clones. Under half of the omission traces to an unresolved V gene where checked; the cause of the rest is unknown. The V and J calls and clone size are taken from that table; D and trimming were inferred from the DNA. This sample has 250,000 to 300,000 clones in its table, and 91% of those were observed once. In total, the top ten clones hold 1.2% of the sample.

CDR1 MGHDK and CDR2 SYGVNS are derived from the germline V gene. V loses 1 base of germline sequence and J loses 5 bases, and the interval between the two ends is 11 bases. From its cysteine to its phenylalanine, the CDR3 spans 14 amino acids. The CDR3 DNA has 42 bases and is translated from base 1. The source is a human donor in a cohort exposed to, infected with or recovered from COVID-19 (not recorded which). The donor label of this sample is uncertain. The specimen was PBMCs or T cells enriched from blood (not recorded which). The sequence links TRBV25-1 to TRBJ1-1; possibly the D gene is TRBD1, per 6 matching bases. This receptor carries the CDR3 CASSEFGGWTEAFF. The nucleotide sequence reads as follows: TGTGCCAGCAGTGAATTTGGGGGCTGGACTGAAGCTTTCTTT.